The 9 T cell receptor beta chains below come from one sample, sequenced in a study of blood T cell repertoires in COVID-19. Profiled with immunoSEQ multiplex PCR; TCRdb holds only in-frame clones, not every one. The profile shows hundreds of thousands of clones, around nine tenths of them singletons. The sequenced material came from peripheral blood. Source of these receptors: a woman aged 18-30 years who had recovered from COVID-19.

This clone occurred once. This chain uses TRBV7-9 with TRBJ2-7; a weak D match, TRBD2 (5 bases). Trimming shortened V by 4 bases and J by 10 bases, and 14 bases separated the two germline ends. The CDR3 runs 12 residues. Per germline, CDR1 SEHNR and CDR2 FQNEAQ (reference sequence). The CDR3 spells CASSSRDIEQYF. The CDR3 coding sequence is TGTGCCAGCAGCTCGAGGGATATCGAACAGTACTTC.

The chain employs TRBV28 and TRBJ1-2; the match to TRBD1 covers 7 bases. V lost 6 bases, J lost 1 base, and 5 bases stayed unmatched. The CDR3 loop spans 14 amino acids. Germline-derived CDR1 and CDR2 are MDHEN and SYDVKM. DNA for the CDR3: TGTGCCAGCAGGGTCTCAGGGGGTAACTATGGCTACACCTTC. Its protein is CASRVSGGNYGYTF.

The chain employs TRBV5-5 and TRBJ1-2, with 9 bases that match TRBD1. The length of the CDR3 is 16 residues. Germline trimming cut 0 bases from V and 5 bases from J; bases unmatched to any gene: 8. From germline, CDR1 is SGHKS and CDR2 YYEKEE (reference sequence). CDR3 sequence (DNA): TGTGCCAGCAGCTTGGTAACAGGGGGCCAGAAGTATGGCTACACCTTC. It encodes CASSLVTGGQKYGYTF. The full variable domain, in which reference TRBV5-5 and TRBJ1-2 provide the parts outside the CDR3, is DAGVTQSPTHLIKTRGQQVTLRCSPISGHKSVSWYQQVLGQGPQFIFQYYEKEERGRGNFPDRFSARQFPNYSSELNVNALLLGDSALYLCASSLVTGGQKYGYTFGSGTRLTVV.

The V call is TRBV7-3, the J call TRBJ2-3; the match to TRBD2 covers 7 bases. CDR1 and CDR2 (germline): SGHTA, FQGTGA. V shed 4 bases, J shed 0 bases, and the junction held 10 bases outside the gene matches. The CDR3 sequence is 17 residues long. The CDR3 bases are TGTGCCAGCAGCTACCAATTGACTAGCTCTAGCACAGATACGCAGTATTTT. Residues: CASSYQLTSSSTDTQYF.

This chain links TRBV27 with TRBJ2-2, with D perhaps TRBD2 (6 bases). The CDR3 length is 13 residues. Germline lookup yields CDR1 MNHEY and CDR2 SMNVEV (reference sequence). V was shortened by 3 bases and J by 6 bases, with 8 bases between the two germline ends. In DNA, the CDR3 is TGTGCCAGCAGTTTCCTAGCGTCCGGGGAGCTGTTTTTT. Protein sequence: CASSFLASGELFF.

The chain combines TRBV19 with TRBJ2-7, with a tentative D call TRBD1 (6 bases). Between the trimmed V and J ends, which lost 9 bases and 3 bases, there was a span of 15 bases. This CDR3 has 13 residues. Germline CDR1 reads LNHDA; CDR2 reads SQIVND (reference sequence). CDR3 amino acids: CASSGDGGYEQYF. The DNA for the CDR3 is TGTGCCAGCTCAGGGGATGGGGGCTACGAGCAGTACTTC.

This clone was recorded at least ten times. The chain combines TRBV13 with TRBJ2-1; 9 nucleotides agree with TRBD2. The V gene end was trimmed by 1 base and the J gene end by 7 bases; junction bases not matched to a gene: 11. This CDR3 comprises 17 residues. Germline V gives CDR1 PRHDT, CDR2 FYEKMQ (reference sequence). CDR3 nucleotide sequence: TGTGCCAGCAGCTTAGCTGGGAGGGTAGCGGGAGTTAATGAGCAGTTCTTC. Protein sequence: CASSLAGRVAGVNEQFF.

The gene calls are TRBV6-5 and TRBJ1-5, with 9 bases lining up with TRBD1. V shed 4 bases, J shed 10 bases, and the junction held 11 bases outside the gene matches. CDR1 and CDR2 (germline): MNHEY, SVGAGI. The CDR3 is made up of 15 amino acids. The CDR3 here is CASSLQGQGGQPQHF. In DNA, the CDR3 is TGTGCCAGCAGTTTACAGGGACAGGGCGGCCAACCCCAGCATTTT.

The CDR3 here is CASSLTDTDTQYF. CDR3 in DNA: TGTGCCAGTAGTTTGACTGACACAGATACGCAGTATTTT. This chain links TRBV19 with TRBJ2-3; D is unresolved. The CDR3 has 13 residues. V lost 5 bases and J lost 2, with 8 bases in between. Germline loops: CDR1 LNHDA, CDR2 SQIVND (reference sequence).